This entry lists 27 T cell receptor beta chains sequenced from one sample in a study of PD-L1 blockade in urothelial cancer. Clones were read by immunoSEQ multiplex PCR, and TCRdb kept only the in-frame ones, dropping some. The sample carries 35,000 to 45,000 clones, around 82% recorded once. The time point here: pretreatment peripheral blood. The specimen was PBMCs, collected around atezolizumab (anti-PD-L1) treatment. These receptors were obtained from a man in his 60s with urothelial cancer.

The chain recombines TRBV6-1 with TRBJ2-3; the match to TRBD2 covers 8 bases. The CDR3 is 16 amino acids. With V trimmed by 4 bases and J by 5 bases, 11 bases remained unmatched. Germline V gene lookup returns CDR1 MNHNS and CDR2 SASEGT. The CDR3 is CASSADLGGAGDTQYF. CDR3 coding DNA: TGTGCCAGCAGTGCGGACCTCGGGGGGGCCGGAGATACGCAGTATTTT.

V and J are TRBV7-9 and TRBJ2-5; 8 bases match TRBD2. The CDR3 sequence is 14 residues long. V lost 6 bases, J lost 5 bases, and 8 bases stayed unmatched. Germline CDR1 is SEHNR and CDR2 is FQNEAQ (reference sequence). Here the CDR3 reads CASRPGRAGETQYF. The CDR3 DNA reads as TGTGCCAGCAGACCCGGGAGGGCAGGGGAGACCCAGTACTTC.

This chain connects TRBV6-6 to TRBJ2-7, with D maybe TRBD2 (7 bases). Germline V lookup: CDR1 MNHNY, CDR2 SVGAGI (reference sequence). This CDR3 spans 15 amino acids. With 4 bases removed from V and 3 bases from J, the gap between germline ends came to 16 bases. In DNA, the CDR3 is TGTGCCAGCAGTTTGGGGGGGGCGTCAGGCTACGAGCAGTACTTC. Amino acids: CASSLGGASGYEQYF.

The V call is TRBV28, the J call TRBJ1-5; no clear D. The V gene's germline CDR1 is MDHEN and CDR2 SYDVKM. Trimming pared 6 bases from V and 4 bases from J, leaving 13 bases between. CDR3 length: 14 amino acids. The CDR3 coding sequence is TGTGCCAGCAGGAGGGAGGTGACTAATCAGCCCCAGCATTTT. It specifies CASRREVTNQPQHF.

The chain is built from TRBV5-4 and TRBJ2-5, with D possibly matching TRBD2 (6 bases). This CDR3 spans 13 amino acids. Per germline, CDR1 SGHNT and CDR2 YYREEE (reference sequence). Trimming removed 3 bases at V and 4 bases at J, with 10 bases between. CDR3 protein: CASSSRDSETQYF. The CDR3 nucleotides read TGTGCCAGCAGCTCCCGGGACTCAGAGACCCAGTACTTC. Full variable domain (rest looked up from reference TRBV5-4 and TRBJ2-5): ETGVTQSPTHLIKTRGQQVTLRCSSQSGHNTVSWYQQALGQGPQFIFQYYREEENGRGNFPPRFSGLQFPNYSSELNVNALELDDSALYLCASSSRDSETQYFGPGTRLLVL.

The chain carries TRBV10-2 and TRBJ1-1, with D maybe TRBD1 (6 bases). V gave up 4 bases and J gave up 1 base, with 10 bases separating them. CDR1 WSHSY and CDR2 SAAADI come from the germline V gene. The CDR3 covers 14 residues. The CDR3 DNA reads as TGCGCCAGCAGTGCTGACAGGCCGAACACTGAAGCTTTCTTT. Translating gives CASSADRPNTEAFF.

The chain links TRBV28 to TRBJ1-6; 7 positions match TRBD1. The CDR3 extends over 15 amino acids. The V and J ends lost 6 bases and 9 bases, in that order; junction bases with no gene match: 11. Germline CDR1 is MDHEN and CDR2 is SYDVKM. The CDR3 loop is CASRPGGSDFSPLHF. The CDR3 bases are TGTGCCAGCAGACCAGGGGGGTCGGATTTTTCACCCCTCCACTTT.

Only one count was recorded for this clone. The rearrangement links TRBV5-6 to TRBJ1-4; 11 bases are a match to TRBD1. The CDR3 runs to 15 residues. Unmatched junction bases numbered 6, after V lost 4 bases and J lost 7 bases. Germline CDR1 is SGHDT and CDR2 is YYEEEE. The CDR3 here is CASSPTGTGGEKLFF. The CDR3 nucleotides read TGTGCCAGCAGCCCGACCGGGACAGGGGGTGAAAAACTGTTTTTT.

The table lists this clone with a few counts. The V and J genes are TRBV6-1 and TRBJ1-2; 7 nucleotides match TRBD1. Germline assignment: CDR1 MNHNS and CDR2 SASEGT. This CDR3 has 15 amino acids. V lost 7 bases to trimming and J lost 8 bases; unmatched junction nucleotides: 16. The DNA for the CDR3 is TGTGCCAGCACAGGACAGGTCCCCGTTGGATGGGGCTACACCTTC. Translating it yields CASTGQVPVGWGYTF.

This clone was recorded only once. The chain has TRBV6-1 and TRBJ2-1; tentatively, D is TRBD2 (5 bases). Trimming removed 7 bases from V and 3 bases from J, with 13 bases in between. CDR1 MNHNS and CDR2 SASEGT come from the germline V gene. This CDR3 is built from 14 residues. The CDR3 nucleotides are TGTGCCAGCACCCGGGGATCCTACTACAATGAGCAGTTCTTC. It yields the protein CASTRGSYYNEQFF.

The chain's CDR3 is CASSSRTGAGANVLTF. As DNA, the CDR3 is TGTGCCAGCAGCTCCCGGACAGGGGCTGGGGCCAACGTCCTGACTTTC. The gene calls are TRBV7-2 and TRBJ2-6; 9 nucleotides match TRBD1. The germline V gene has CDR1 SGHTA and CDR2 FQGNSA. The J segment lost 2 bases and the V segment lost 4 bases, leaving 3 bases of the junction unmatched. The CDR3 has 16 residues.

The chain carries TRBV11-2 and TRBJ1-1, with D unclear. V was pared by 0 bases and J by 7 bases, with 12 bases between. Germline lookup yields CDR1 SGHAT and CDR2 FQNNGV. CDR3 size: 14 residues. Here the CDR3 DNA reads TGTGCCAGCAGCTTAGATCCCAGCGGACGTGAAGCTTTCTTT. Translating it yields CASSLDPSGREAFF.

Written as DNA, the CDR3 is TGTGCCAGCAGCTTGGGACGGGCCGCCAGCGGGGCCCAGTACTTC. It yields the protein CASSLGRAASGAQYF. The chain carries TRBV5-4 and TRBJ2-5, with 7 bases fitting TRBD2. The CDR3 is 15 amino acids. Trimming took 0 bases from V and 9 from J; bases not matched to a gene: 11. Looked up from germline, CDR1 is SGHNT and CDR2 is YYREEE (reference sequence).

The chain uses TRBV10-3 and TRBJ1-1; 7 nucleotides line up with TRBD1. V lost 6 bases to trimming and J lost 2 bases; unmatched junction nucleotides: 3. The CDR3 contains 13 residues. Germline V gene sequence: CDR1 ENHRY, CDR2 SYGVKD. For the CDR3, the DNA is TGTGCCATCAGGACAGGGTATAACACTGAAGCTTTCTTT. Protein: CAIRTGYNTEAFF.

The chain recombines TRBV2 with TRBJ1-2; 8 nucleotides match TRBD1. With 9 bases clipped from V and 8 bases from J, the junction kept 11 bases outside the gene matches. In germline, CDR1 is SNHLY, CDR2 FYNNEI. The CDR3 is 13 amino acids. The CDR3, as DNA: TGTGCCAGTTCGCAATCGACAGGGGCGGGCTACACCTTC. As protein: CASSQSTGAGYTF.

The chain employs TRBV2 and TRBJ2-3; TRBD1 is a possible D gene (6 bases). The CDR3 has 17 residues. The germline V and J ends were trimmed by 4 bases and 2 bases, with 19 bases remaining between them. Per the germline V gene, CDR1 is SNHLY and CDR2 is FYNNEI. For the CDR3, the DNA is TGTGCCAGCAGTGCCGGGTACAGGGACGGGAACACAGATACGCAGTATTTT. This codes for CASSAGYRDGNTDTQYF.

V and J are TRBV5-4 and TRBJ1-2; possibly TRBD1 for D (5 bases). V was pared by 3 bases and J by 4 bases, with 19 bases between. The CDR3 runs to 16 residues. Germline V lookup: CDR1 SGHNT, CDR2 YYREEE (reference sequence). This chain's CDR3 is CASSSVGGEEVYGYTF. In DNA, the CDR3 is TGTGCCAGCAGCTCGGTAGGAGGGGAGGAGGTCTATGGCTACACCTTC. Using reference TRBV5-4 and TRBJ1-2 for the parts outside the CDR3, the full variable domain is ETGVTQSPTHLIKTRGQQVTLRCSSQSGHNTVSWYQQALGQGPQFIFQYYREEENGRGNFPPRFSGLQFPNYSSELNVNALELDDSALYLCASSSVGGEEVYGYTFGSGTRLTVV.

The chain uses TRBV9 and TRBJ2-3; possibly TRBD2 for D (5 bases). Trimming pared 0 bases from V and 5 bases from J, leaving 10 bases between. Per the germline V gene, CDR1 is SGDLS and CDR2 is YYNGEE. This CDR3 is 14 amino acids long. The CDR3 reads CASSVVGSEDTQYF. As DNA, the CDR3 is TGTGCCAGCAGCGTAGTTGGGAGTGAAGATACGCAGTATTTT.

The chain has TRBV27 and TRBJ2-3; 12 nucleotides agree with TRBD2. V lost 4 bases and J lost 2; bases outside the gene matches: 4. Germline values: CDR1 MNHEY, CDR2 SMNVEV (reference sequence). This CDR3 is 16 amino acids long. The CDR3 loop reads CASSSLAGGNTDTQYF. For the CDR3, the DNA is TGTGCCAGCAGTTCACTAGCGGGGGGTAACACAGATACGCAGTATTTT.

The table lists this clone with a count of one. The V call is TRBV30, the J call TRBJ2-2; 13 bases agree with TRBD2. The CDR3 length is 16 residues. V was clipped by 0 bases and J by 3 bases; unmatched bases: 1. Germline V gives CDR1 GTSNPN, CDR2 SVGIG (reference sequence). The CDR3 is CAWSVLAGGYTGELFF. In DNA, the CDR3 is TGTGCCTGGAGTGTACTAGCGGGGGGGTACACCGGGGAGCTGTTTTTT.

The V gene is TRBV19, the J gene TRBJ2-7; D is perhaps TRBD1 (6 bases). Between the trimmed V and J ends, which lost 5 bases and 4 bases, there was a span of 12 bases. This CDR3 region has 13 residues. The V gene's germline CDR1 is LNHDA and CDR2 SQIVND (reference sequence). CDR3 in DNA: TGTGCCAGTAGTCAGACAGGTGGTTACGAGCAGTACTTC. Translating gives CASSQTGGYEQYF.

The V gene is TRBV25-1, the J gene TRBJ1-5; D ambiguous. This CDR3 region has 12 residues. Germline assignment: CDR1 MGHDK and CDR2 SYGVNS. V lost 5 bases and J 4 bases, leaving 6 bases between the germline ends. The CDR3 spells CASSNENQPQHF. CDR3 nucleotide sequence: TGTGCCAGCAGTAACGAGAATCAGCCCCAGCATTTT.

CDR3 region: CASSLGAGNPYEQYF. In DNA, the CDR3 is TGTGCCAGCAGTTTAGGTGCGGGGAACCCCTACGAGCAGTACTTC. This chain uses TRBV28 with TRBJ2-7, with a tentative D call TRBD2 (6 bases). The length of the CDR3 is 15 residues. V was clipped by 2 bases and J by 2 bases, with 13 bases between them. Germline V gene data show CDR1 as MDHEN and CDR2 as SYDVKM.

This clone was detected only once. The chain couples TRBV18 to TRBJ1-2; no reliable D call. Germline values: CDR1 KGHSH, CDR2 LQKENI. This CDR3 comprises 15 residues. Trimming took off 3 bases at V and 1 base at J, with 12 bases between the two ends. CDR3 sequence (DNA): TGTGCCAGCTCACCCTCTGGCGACTTTAACTATGGCTACACCTTC. Its translation: CASSPSGDFNYGYTF.

The CDR3 DNA follows: TGTGCCAGCAGCCAAGCGGGGGGGGACACCGGGGAGCTGTTTTTT. Translation gives CASSQAGGDTGELFF. The V call is TRBV4-2, the J call TRBJ2-2; 8 nucleotides align to TRBD2. This CDR3 has 15 amino acids. V shed 1 base, J shed 3 bases, and the junction held 1 base outside the gene matches. Germline V gene data show CDR1 as LGHNA and CDR2 as YNFKEQ.

The V and J genes are TRBV11-2 and TRBJ2-7; D is possibly TRBD2 (6 bases). The V end lost 2 bases, the J end lost 3 bases, and 8 bases lay between the germline ends. The CDR3 sequence is 13 residues long. CDR1 SGHAT and CDR2 FQNNGV come from the germline V gene. CDR3 loop: CASSLSGVYEQYF. CDR3 coding DNA: TGTGCCAGCAGCTTATCGGGGGTCTACGAGCAGTACTTC.

The chain recombines TRBV5-1 with TRBJ2-1, with D possibly TRBD2 on 6 matching bases. This CDR3 is built from 16 residues. The ends were cut back, 0 bases at V and 0 bases at J, with 10 bases in the middle. The germline V gene encodes CDR1 SGHRS and CDR2 YFSETQ. The CDR3 DNA sequence: TGCGCCAGCAGCTTGGGGGGGGATTACTCCTACAATGAGCAGTTCTTC. Translation: CASSLGGDYSYNEQFF. The full variable domain, with the rest looked up from reference TRBV5-1 and TRBJ2-1, is KAGVTQTPRYLIKTRGQQVTLSCSPISGHRSVSWYQQTPGQGLQFLFEYFSETQRNKGNFPGRFSGRQFSNSRSEMNVSTLELGDSALYLCASSLGGDYSYNEQFFGPGTRLTVL.